Following are 32 T cell receptor beta chains from one sample sequenced in a study of blood T cell repertoires in COVID-19. The data were produced by immunoSEQ multiplex PCR, yet TCRdb's version contains in-frame clones alone and is incomplete. This repertoire shows over 120,000 clones, 85% to 90% found once; its top ten account for 8% to 9%. The specimen was peripheral blood. These receptors were taken from a woman in her fifties or sixties with active or convalescent COVID-19.

This chain connects TRBV15 to TRBJ1-1; D is unresolved. This CDR3 comprises 15 residues. CDR1 and CDR2 from the germline V gene are LNHNV and YYDKDF (reference sequence). The V gene lost 1 base and the J gene lost 2 bases, with 11 bases spanning the gap. The CDR3 nucleotides are TGTGCCACCAGCAGAGGGATGGCGGGCAACACTGAAGCTTTCTTT. It specifies CATSRGMAGNTEAFF.

V and J are TRBV6-5 and TRBJ1-1; D is ambiguous. The germline V and J ends were trimmed by 8 bases and 6 bases, with 19 bases remaining between them. Germline loops: CDR1 MNHEY, CDR2 SVGAGI. CDR3 length: 14 residues. This CDR3 is CASAPLRRAPEAFF. CDR3 in DNA: TGTGCCAGCGCACCCCTTCGGAGGGCCCCTGAAGCTTTCTTT.

V and J are TRBV6-5 and TRBJ1-5; 9 bases map to TRBD1. The CDR3 is made up of 14 amino acids. After removal of 8 bases from V and 7 bases from J, the junction contained 9 bases not matched to a gene. Germline assignment: CDR1 MNHEY and CDR2 SVGAGI. The CDR3 DNA is TGTGCCAGCCGCGACACAGGGGGCGAACAGCCCCAGCATTTT. Its protein product is CASRDTGGEQPQHF.

The chain recombines TRBV30 with TRBJ1-1, with 8 bases fitting TRBD1. This CDR3 has 14 amino acids. V lost 2 bases to trimming and J lost 4 bases; unmatched junction nucleotides: 6. Germline V gives CDR1 GTSNPN, CDR2 SVGIG (reference sequence). CDR3 nucleotide sequence: TGTGCCTGGAGTTTGGACAGGGTCCTCACTGAAGCTTTCTTT. Encoded protein: CAWSLDRVLTEAFF.

The CDR3 sequence: CASSSPTTREQYF. DNA of the CDR3: TGTGCCAGCAGTTCCCCGACAACTAGAGAGCAGTACTTC. The chain couples TRBV6-2 or TRBV6-3 to TRBJ2-7; weak D call: TRBD2 (5 bases). The V and J ends lost 4 bases and 7 bases respectively, with 14 bases between them. From germline, CDR1 is MNHEY and CDR2 SVGEGT. This CDR3 region has 13 residues.

This clone was counted once. The chain recombines TRBV5-4 with TRBJ2-7; 8 bases are a match to TRBD1. The CDR3 is made up of 16 amino acids. Germline V lookup: CDR1 SGHNT, CDR2 YYREEE (reference sequence). V shed 0 bases, J shed 6 bases, and the junction held 11 bases outside the gene matches. This chain's CDR3 is CASSLGPGTGPPEQYF. CDR3 sequence (DNA): TGTGCCAGCAGCTTGGGTCCAGGGACAGGCCCCCCCGAGCAGTACTTC.

This rearrangement joins TRBV6-1 to TRBJ1-1, with 7 nucleotides matching TRBD1. Germline CDR1 MNHNS, CDR2 SASEGT. This CDR3 contains 18 residues. V shed 2 bases, J shed 4 bases, and the junction held 16 bases outside the gene matches. The CDR3 nucleotides read TGTGCCAGCAGTGAAAGGAGACAGGGAAAGTATGGGGGCACTGAAGCTTTCTTT. Translated: CASSERRQGKYGGTEAFF.

V usage is TRBV18 and J usage is TRBJ2-5; D not certain. CDR3 length: 15 amino acids. V was trimmed by 0 bases and J by 4 bases, leaving 12 bases between them. CDR1 is KGHSH and CDR2 is LQKENI in the germline V gene. This chain's CDR3 is CASSPPSPLGETQYF. The CDR3, as DNA: TGTGCCAGCTCACCACCATCACCCCTCGGAGAGACCCAGTACTTC.

CDR3 in amino acids: CSANLGQGKGTEAFF. The DNA of the CDR3 is TGCAGCGCAAATCTTGGACAGGGGAAGGGGACTGAAGCTTTCTTT. The chain is built from TRBV29-1 and TRBJ1-1, with 9 bases aligning to TRBD1. The trim removed 7 bases at V and 5 bases at J, leaving 14 bases unmatched. The CDR3 has 15 residues. Germline-derived CDR1 and CDR2 are SQVTM and ANQGSEA.

The chain carries TRBV6-2 or TRBV6-3 and TRBJ1-5; 10 bases are shared with TRBD1. The CDR3 contains 17 residues. V was pared by 6 bases and J by 2 bases, with 10 bases of the junction left unmatched. Germline lookup yields CDR1 MNHEY and CDR2 SVGEGT. Here the CDR3 reads CASSPSTGGWGNQPQHF. The CDR3 nucleotides read TGTGCCAGCAGCCCCTCGACAGGGGGCTGGGGCAATCAGCCCCAGCATTTT.

This clone was seen ten or more times. This chain uses TRBV6-2 or TRBV6-3 with TRBJ2-2; D call uncertain. The CDR3 consists of 13 residues. Between the trimmed V and J ends, which lost 1 base and 7 bases, there was a span of 7 bases. Germline assignment: CDR1 MNHEY and CDR2 SVGEGT. The CDR3 loop is CASSYLVSGELFF. The DNA of the CDR3 is TGTGCCAGCAGTTACTTGGTTAGCGGGGAGCTGTTTTTT.

J is TRBJ2-5 and V is TRBV28; 7 bases line up with TRBD2. Germline-derived CDR1 and CDR2 are MDHEN and SYDVKM. V lost 5 bases and J lost 2; bases outside the gene matches: 8. The CDR3 totals 15 residues. CDR3 bases: TGTGCCAGCAGTCAAACGGGGGGACTACAAGAGACCCAGTACTTC. Translation: CASSQTGGLQETQYF. The entire variable domain, with the rest obtained from reference TRBV28 and TRBJ2-5, is as follows: DVKVTQSSRYLVKRTGEKVFLECVQDMDHENMFWYRQDPGLGLRLIYFSYDVKMKEKGDIPEGYSVSREKKERFSLILESASTNQTSMYLCASSQTGGLQETQYFGPGTRLLVL.

In the case of this clone: The sample holds other DNA sequences that translate to the same CDR3. The CDR3 spells CASSPGTGGNQPQHF. The CDR3 bases are TGTGCCAGCAGTCCCGGGACAGGGGGGAATCAGCCCCAGCATTTT. This chain joins TRBV6-5 and TRBJ1-5, with 11 nucleotides matching TRBD1. CDR3 length: 15 residues. J lost 4 bases, V lost 5 bases, and 4 bases had no gene match. The germline gives CDR1 MNHEY, CDR2 SVGAGI.

V is TRBV6-6 and J is TRBJ1-1; TRBD1 matches 7 bases. Germline assignment: CDR1 MNHNY and CDR2 SVGAGI (reference sequence). The CDR3 consists of 16 residues. V lost 7 bases and J lost 2; bases outside the gene matches: 13. CDR3 DNA: TGTGCCAGCACCGACCCGGGACAGCTCCTCAACACTGAAGCTTTCTTT. Translation: CASTDPGQLLNTEAFF.

The chain recombines TRBV12-3 or TRBV12-4 with TRBJ1-1; tentative D call: TRBD1 (6 bases). V lost 5 bases, J lost 4 bases, and 11 bases lay in between. The CDR3 runs 13 residues. The chain's CDR3 is CASSITGSTEAFF. The CDR3 DNA sequence: TGTGCCAGCAGTATTACAGGGAGCACTGAAGCTTTCTTT.

V usage is TRBV6-6 and J usage is TRBJ2-5, with 7 positions matching TRBD2. This CDR3 comprises 12 residues. CDR1 MNHNY and CDR2 SVGAGI come from the germline V gene (reference sequence). V gave up 8 bases and J gave up 4 bases; unmatched junction bases: 4. CDR3 DNA: TGTGCCAGCCTTGGGGGGGGAGAGACCCAGTACTTC. It translates to CASLGGGETQYF.

The chain carries TRBV28 and TRBJ2-3; 8 bases match TRBD2. The CDR3 has 16 residues. Looked up from germline, CDR1 is MDHEN and CDR2 is SYDVKM. V gave up 2 bases and J gave up 6 bases; unmatched junction bases: 10. CDR3 sequence: CASSLPRGERGDTQYF. The CDR3 bases are TGTGCCAGCAGTTTACCGCGGGGGGAAAGGGGCGATACGCAGTATTTT.

J is TRBJ2-7 and V is TRBV3-1 (or the pseudogene TRBV3-2); 13 bases are shared with TRBD2. CDR3 size: 15 residues. CDR1 is LGHDT, CDR2 YNNKEL, per germline (reference sequence). V trimming: 4 bases; J trimming: 3 bases; junction bases outside the gene matches: 3. For the CDR3, the DNA is TGTGCCAGCAGCCCTCGACTAGCGGGGGGCTACGAGCAGTACTTC. Its protein is CASSPRLAGGYEQYF.

The rearrangement links TRBV7-2 to TRBJ2-7, with 7 nucleotides matching TRBD2. Unmatched junction bases numbered 6, after V lost 2 bases and J lost 2 bases. This CDR3 contains 15 residues. Germline V lookup: CDR1 SGHTA, CDR2 FQGNSA. The CDR3 reads CASSLNPSGAYEQYF. The CDR3 region has the DNA TGTGCCAGCAGCTTAAACCCTAGCGGCGCCTACGAGCAGTACTTC.

The V gene is TRBV9, the J gene TRBJ2-2; possibly TRBD1 for D (6 bases). Per germline, CDR1 SGDLS and CDR2 YYNGEE. The CDR3 consists of 17 residues. Trimming left V 6 bases short and J 2 bases short, with 20 bases between. The CDR3 sequence: CASTPLAGGQNTGELFF. CDR3 in DNA: TGTGCCAGCACCCCCTTAGCTGGGGGCCAAAACACCGGGGAGCTGTTTTTT.

The V and J genes are TRBV7-2 and TRBJ2-7; 16 bases fit TRBD2. CDR1 SGHTA and CDR2 FQGNSA come from the germline V gene. The V and J ends lost 5 bases and 3 bases, in that order; junction bases with no gene match: 10. The CDR3 spans 18 residues. The CDR3 region has the DNA TGTGCCAGCAGCGCCGGGACTAGCGGGAGGGCCCTCGGCTACGAGCAGTACTTC. Translating gives CASSAGTSGRALGYEQYF.

This clone was seen a handful of times. The V and J genes are TRBV5-1 and TRBJ2-7; 11 bases agree with TRBD1. The CDR3 has 16 residues. The junction had 6 bases not matched to a gene; V was cut back by 0 bases and J by 4 bases. Germline V gene lookup returns CDR1 SGHRS and CDR2 YFSETQ. In nucleotides, the CDR3 is TGCGCCAGCAGCTTGGGAATTGGGACAGGGGGATACGAGCAGTACTTC. Translating it yields CASSLGIGTGGYEQYF.

This chain links TRBV27 with TRBJ2-1; 13 nucleotides line up with TRBD2. CDR3 length: 17 residues. Germline CDR1 MNHEY, CDR2 SMNVEV (reference sequence). Trimming took 3 bases from V and 6 from J; bases not matched to a gene: 8. CDR3 protein: CASSLPGLAGDLNEQFF. The CDR3, as DNA: TGTGCCAGCAGTTTGCCCGGACTAGCGGGAGACCTCAATGAGCAGTTCTTC.

V is TRBV12-3 or TRBV12-4 and J is TRBJ1-2, with TRBD1 identical over 7 bases. V lost 6 bases and J lost 4; bases outside the gene matches: 5. This CDR3 comprises 13 residues. The CDR3 region is CASSRRGTYGYTF. CDR3 DNA: TGTGCCAGCAGCCGCAGGGGGACCTATGGCTACACCTTC.

The sample holds one count of this clone. The CDR3 sequence is CASSLEGIGGIGEQFF. Written as DNA, the CDR3 is TGCGCCAGCAGCTTGGAGGGGATTGGCGGTATCGGTGAGCAGTTCTTC. This rearrangement joins TRBV5-1 to TRBJ2-1; D might be TRBD1 (5 bases). This CDR3 contains 16 residues. V lost 0 bases and J 9 bases, leaving 19 bases between the germline ends. In germline, CDR1 is SGHRS, CDR2 YFSETQ.

This clone has a single count. The V call is TRBV5-1, the J call TRBJ1-2; TRBD1 is a possible D gene (5 bases). CDR1 is SGHRS, CDR2 YFSETQ, per germline. The CDR3 is 14 amino acids. The V end was cut by 4 bases, the J end by 4 bases, with 14 bases between. The CDR3 is CASSMGEGGYGYTF. CDR3 DNA sequence: TGCGCCAGCAGCATGGGGGAGGGAGGCTATGGCTACACCTTC.

The chain joins TRBV6-5 to TRBJ1-1, with D maybe TRBD1 (6 bases). The CDR3 spans 14 residues. V lost 2 bases and J lost 7, with 14 bases in between. The germline V gene encodes CDR1 MNHEY and CDR2 SVGAGI. DNA for the CDR3: TGTGCCAGCAGTTACGCAGGGGCAACGGTTGAAGCTTTCTTT. This translates into CASSYAGATVEAFF.

J is TRBJ1-1 and V is TRBV11-2; D remains ambiguous. The ends were cut back, 7 bases at V and 6 bases at J, with 15 bases in the middle. Germline loops: CDR1 SGHAT, CDR2 FQNNGV. CDR3 length: 13 residues. CDR3 sequence (DNA): TGTGCCAGCACCCGAGCGGAGCTTTCTGAAGCTTTCTTT. This encodes CASTRAELSEAFF.

The rearrangement uses TRBV7-2 and TRBJ2-7; 8 bases map to TRBD2. With V trimmed by 2 bases and J by 3 bases, 9 bases remained unmatched. The CDR3 runs to 16 residues. The V gene's germline CDR1 is SGHTA and CDR2 FQGNSA. This chain's CDR3 is CASSLWSLTSVYEQYF. In DNA form, the CDR3 reads TGTGCCAGCAGCTTATGGTCCCTGACTAGCGTCTACGAGCAGTACTTC. Looking up the rest from reference TRBV7-2 and TRBJ2-7 gives the full variable domain: GAGVSQSPSNKVTEKGKDVELRCDPISGHTALYWYRQSLGQGLEFLIYFQGNSAPDKSGLPSDRFSAERTGGSVSTLTIQRTQQEDSAVYLCASSLWSLTSVYEQYFGPGTRLTVT.

The chain couples TRBV5-6 to TRBJ2-5, with 11 bases matching TRBD2. The ends lost 3 bases at V and 2 bases at J; junction bases unmatched: 15. The CDR3 is 19 residues long. Germline V gene lookup returns CDR1 SGHDT and CDR2 YYEEEE. CDR3 amino acids: CASSSILAGGPTPQETQYF. In DNA form, the CDR3 reads TGTGCCAGCAGCTCAATTCTAGCGGGGGGCCCAACGCCACAAGAGACCCAGTACTTC.

The rearrangement joins TRBV7-2 to TRBJ1-2, with D maybe TRBD1 (5 bases). The CDR3 extends over 13 amino acids. Germline V CDR1 and CDR2: SGHTA, FQGNSA. V was clipped by 6 bases and J by 8 bases, with 16 bases between them. CDR3 sequence (DNA): TGTGCCAGCAGTCCAACAGGTTTGTCCGGCTACACCTTC. Translation gives CASSPTGLSGYTF.

The V gene is TRBV2, the J gene TRBJ2-7, with 10 bases fitting TRBD2. This CDR3 comprises 14 residues. Germline CDR1 is SNHLY and CDR2 is FYNNEI. Losses at the gene ends were 5 bases for V and 2 bases for J; bases not matched to a gene: 3. The CDR3 loop is CASSSGTSAYEQYF. For the CDR3, the DNA is TGTGCCAGCAGTTCCGGGACTAGCGCCTACGAGCAGTACTTC.